Sequencing of this TCR beta chain was carried out in a study of OX40 agonist ivuxolimab in advanced cancers. Across the study: Three partial responders included one hepatocellular carcinoma patient and two cutaneous melanoma patients. Study observations and caveats: Among expanded peripheral T cells, antigen specificity went undetermined. The CD4+ and CD8+ T cells in the blood had expanded clonally by week 6 at 0.1 to 3.0 mg/kg.

A word on this clone: No antigen is known for it.

Sequenced by immunoSEQ multiplex PCR; TCRdb stores in-frame clones only, minus some. This sample has more than 80,000 clones, with 90% to 95% found just once. With autoimmune disease history or systemic immunosuppression, patients were excluded. The receptor was isolated from an adult with an advanced solid tumor such as melanoma, head and neck, liver or kidney cancer. This specimen was CD4+ or CD8+ T cells sorted from blood, taken in a trial of the OX40 agonist ivuxolimab.

The CDR3 DNA reads as TGTGCCAGCACAGGACTCTCATACGAGCAGTACTTC. Translated, it gives CASTGLSYEQYF. This chain joins TRBV6-1 and TRBJ2-7, with a tentative D call TRBD2 (5 bases). The CDR3 is 12 amino acids. Per germline, CDR1 MNHNS and CDR2 SASEGT. Trimming removed 7 bases from V and 4 bases from J, with 11 bases in between.